These 5 T cell receptor beta chains came from one sample sequenced in a study of OX40 agonist ivuxolimab in advanced cancers. The assay was immunoSEQ multiplex PCR, and TCRdb's table has in-frame clones only and misses some. The sample records 63,000 or so clones, 80% to 90% being singletons. Sample: CD4+ or CD8+ T cells sorted from blood, taken in a trial of the OX40 agonist ivuxolimab. All receptors derive from an adult with an advanced solid tumor such as melanoma, head and neck, liver or kidney cancer.

The chain combines TRBV28 with TRBJ2-7, with D possibly being TRBD1 (6 bases). V shed 6 bases and J shed 3 bases, with 9 bases lying between them. CDR1 and CDR2 from the germline V gene are MDHEN and SYDVKM. The CDR3 consists of 12 residues. Here the CDR3 DNA reads TGTGCCAGCAGCCAACAGGGCTACGAGCAGTACTTC. Its translation is CASSQQGYEQYF. The full variable domain, completed using reference TRBV28 and TRBJ2-7, is DVKVTQSSRYLVKRTGEKVFLECVQDMDHENMFWYRQDPGLGLRLIYFSYDVKMKEKGDIPEGYSVSREKKERFSLILESASTNQTSMYLCASSQQGYEQYFGPGTRLTVT.

The rearrangement links TRBV2 to TRBJ2-7; 8 bases line up with TRBD1. J lost 2 bases, V lost 5 bases, and 8 bases had no gene match. Germline V gives CDR1 SNHLY, CDR2 FYNNEI. The CDR3 totals 15 residues. The CDR3 is CASSLDRGRPYEQYF. CDR3 nucleotide sequence: TGTGCCAGCAGTCTTGACAGGGGAAGACCCTACGAGCAGTACTTC.

This clone was seen once. The chain links TRBV28 to TRBJ2-2; 10 bases are shared with TRBD2. The CDR3 has 16 residues. The trim removed 2 bases at V and 6 bases at J, leaving 6 bases unmatched. The germline V gene has CDR1 MDHEN and CDR2 SYDVKM. CDR3 region: CASSLRLAGASGELFF. In DNA form, the CDR3 reads TGTGCCAGCAGTTTACGGCTAGCGGGAGCCTCCGGGGAGCTGTTTTTT.

The chain links TRBV6-5 to TRBJ2-3; D is possibly TRBD1 (6 bases). Germline values: CDR1 MNHEY, CDR2 SVGAGI. V lost 4 bases and J 4 bases, leaving 9 bases between the germline ends. CDR3 size: 13 residues. The CDR3 spells CASSLTGPDTQYF. The DNA for the CDR3 is TGTGCCAGCAGTTTGACAGGACCAGATACGCAGTATTTT.

In this sample, this clone turned up once. The V and J genes are TRBV7-2 and TRBJ1-1, with D unclear. This CDR3 is 13 amino acids long. Per the germline V gene, CDR1 is SGHTA and CDR2 is FQGNSA. V shed 5 bases and J shed 4 bases, with 11 bases lying between them. This chain's CDR3 is CASSRPPVTEAFF. CDR3 DNA sequence: TGTGCCAGCAGCCGACCACCTGTCACTGAAGCTTTCTTT.